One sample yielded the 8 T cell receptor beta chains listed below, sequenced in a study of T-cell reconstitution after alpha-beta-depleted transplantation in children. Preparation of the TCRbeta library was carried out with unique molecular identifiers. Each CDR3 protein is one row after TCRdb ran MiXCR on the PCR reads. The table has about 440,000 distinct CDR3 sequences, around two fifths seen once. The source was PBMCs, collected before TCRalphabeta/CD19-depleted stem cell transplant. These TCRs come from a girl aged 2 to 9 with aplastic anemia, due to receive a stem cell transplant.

The CDR3 coding sequence is TGCGCCAGCAGCTTGGGTGAGGGGGGGAGCTCCTACGAGCAGTACTTC. It codes for CASSLGEGGSSYEQYF. The chain employs TRBV5-1 and TRBJ2-7, with a possible D match to TRBD2 (7 bases). This CDR3 spans 16 amino acids. V was clipped by 0 bases and J by 0 bases, with 13 bases between them. CDR1 SGHRS and CDR2 YFSETQ come from the germline V gene.

The CDR3 region is CAISGPRGLVTDTQYF. In DNA, the CDR3 is TGTGCCATCAGTGGGCCTAGGGGACTAGTGACTGATACGCAGTATTTT. The chain links TRBV10-3 to TRBJ2-3, with 8 bases aligning to TRBD2. This CDR3 has 16 amino acids. With V trimmed by 4 bases and J by 6 bases, 12 bases remained unmatched. Germline CDR1 ENHRY, CDR2 SYGVKD.

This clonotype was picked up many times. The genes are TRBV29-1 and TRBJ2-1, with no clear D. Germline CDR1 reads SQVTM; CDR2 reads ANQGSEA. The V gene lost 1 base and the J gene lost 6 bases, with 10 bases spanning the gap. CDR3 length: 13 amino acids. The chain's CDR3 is CSVEGTPTNEQFF. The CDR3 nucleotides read TGCAGCGTTGAAGGGACCCCGACCAATGAGCAGTTCTTC.

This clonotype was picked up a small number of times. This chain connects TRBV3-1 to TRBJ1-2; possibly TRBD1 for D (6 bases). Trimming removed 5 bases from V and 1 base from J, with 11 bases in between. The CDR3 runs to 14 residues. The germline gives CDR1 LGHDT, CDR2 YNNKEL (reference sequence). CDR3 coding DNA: TGTGCCAGCAGCTCGGGACACCTTAACTATGGCTACACCTTC. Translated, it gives CASSSGHLNYGYTF.

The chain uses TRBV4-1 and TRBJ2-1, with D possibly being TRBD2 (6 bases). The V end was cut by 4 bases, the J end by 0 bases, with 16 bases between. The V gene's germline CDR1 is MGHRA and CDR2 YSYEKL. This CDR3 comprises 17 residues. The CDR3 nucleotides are TGCGCCAGCAGCCTCACTTTTGCGGGATCCTCCTACAATGAGCAGTTCTTC. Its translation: CASSLTFAGSSYNEQFF.

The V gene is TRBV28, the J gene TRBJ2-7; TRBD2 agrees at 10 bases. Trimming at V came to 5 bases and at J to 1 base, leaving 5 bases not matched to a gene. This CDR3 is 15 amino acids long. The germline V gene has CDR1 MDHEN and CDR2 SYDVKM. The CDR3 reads CASSLGLAESYEQYF. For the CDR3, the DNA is TGTGCCAGCAGTCTTGGACTAGCGGAGTCCTACGAGCAGTACTTC.

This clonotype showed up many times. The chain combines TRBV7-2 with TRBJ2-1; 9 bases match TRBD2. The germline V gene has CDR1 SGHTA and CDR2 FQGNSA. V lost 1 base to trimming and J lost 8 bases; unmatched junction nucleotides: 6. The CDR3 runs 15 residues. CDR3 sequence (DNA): TGTGCCAGCAGCTTAGAGGCGGGAGGGCCGTATGAGCAGTTCTTC. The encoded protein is CASSLEAGGPYEQFF.

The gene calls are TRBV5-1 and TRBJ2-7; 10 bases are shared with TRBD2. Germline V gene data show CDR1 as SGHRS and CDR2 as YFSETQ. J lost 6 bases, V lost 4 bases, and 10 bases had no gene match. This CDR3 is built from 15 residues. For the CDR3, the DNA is TGCGCCAGCAGCACGAAAGCGGGGGGGATTTCCGAGCAGTACTTC. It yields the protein CASSTKAGGISEQYF.